The entry that follows covers one T cell receptor beta chain sequence. There are 14 residues in the CDR3. V dropped 1 base and J dropped 1 base, with 7 bases sitting between them. The germline gives CDR1 LNHDA, CDR2 SQIVND (reference sequence). These data come from a study of OX40 agonist ivuxolimab in advanced cancers. Across the study: Of mixed ages from about 20 to 90 and averaging about 60 years, the group was about 80% male. In three patients, partial responses were observed, one with hepatocellular carcinoma and two with cutaneous melanoma.

Method: immunoSEQ multiplex PCR; TCRdb's copy keeps in-frame clones and lacks some. The sample has about 58,000 clones; around 88% are singletons. This sequence was found in an adult with an advanced solid tumor such as melanoma, head and neck, liver or kidney cancer. Sequencing was performed on CD4+ or CD8+ T cells sorted from blood, taken in a trial of the OX40 agonist ivuxolimab. J is TRBJ2-5 and V is TRBV19, with D uncertain. The CDR3 spells CASSIGGVQETQYF. The DNA of the CDR3 is TGTGCCAGTAGTATAGGTGGGGTCCAAGAGACCCAGTACTTC.